This TCR beta chain was obtained from a study of identifying expanded T cells in peripheral blood. Study-wide findings and caveats: Across healthy donors, higher total template counts meant significantly greater approximately two-week count variance.

No infections or other immune events were documented during collection. Germline V CDR1 and CDR2: SEHNR, FQNEAQ (reference sequence). There are 15 residues in the CDR3. Trimming removed 1 base at V and 4 bases at J, with 13 bases between. Remarks on this clone: Antigen: not known.

Sequencing used immunoSEQ multiplex PCR; TCRdb keeps in-frame clones, though not all of them. The repertoire includes 100,000 or so clones, roughly nine tenths of them detected once, and about a sixth sits in the top ten. This clonotype was obtained from a person aged 18 to 70 in good health. The V gene is TRBV7-9, the J gene TRBJ1-1; unclear D gene. The specimen sequenced was blood. The CDR3 protein is CASSLGAAYLTEAFF. The CDR3 DNA sequence: TGTGCCAGCAGCTTAGGGGCAGCATACCTCACTGAAGCTTTCTTT.